The 20 T cell receptor beta chains listed next were all sequenced from one sample in a study of blood T cells in healthy people across ages. PCR was performed a second time for roughly 7 to 11 cycles using a sample-barcoded 5' primer and a J-beta primer mix. One entry per CDR3 protein, called by TCRdb with MiXCR from the 5' RACE reads. The profile covers 750,000 to 950,000 distinct CDR3 sequences, with about 29% appearing a single time and 10% taken by the ten largest. These same data were also listed under a study on T cells of mothers and their children.

The source material was blood. These receptors came from a woman between 35 and 50 years old in good health.

This rearrangement joins TRBV4-3 to TRBJ1-2; 9 positions match TRBD1. The CDR3 has 16 amino acids. Germline-derived CDR1 and CDR2 are LGHNA and YSLEER. The junction had 3 bases not matched to a gene; V was cut back by 0 bases and J by 1 base. Here the CDR3 reads CASSQDRDRDNYGYTF. Written as DNA, the CDR3 is TGCGCCAGCAGCCAAGACCGGGACAGGGATAACTATGGCTACACCTTC.

This clonotype was counted many times. The rearrangement joins TRBV28 to TRBJ1-2, with 7 nucleotides matching TRBD1. The V and J ends lost 8 bases and 8 bases, in that order; junction bases with no gene match: 17. Germline values: CDR1 MDHEN, CDR2 SYDVKM. This CDR3 has 15 amino acids. The CDR3 sequence: CASANPGGVFGGYTF. DNA for the CDR3: TGTGCCAGCGCAAACCCAGGGGGGGTTTTCGGGGGCTACACCTTC.

J is TRBJ2-4 and V is TRBV30, with TRBD1 matching over 9 bases. The CDR3 spans 13 residues. V lost 2 bases and J lost 6; bases outside the gene matches: 2. Germline V CDR1 and CDR2: GTSNPN, SVGIG (reference sequence). The CDR3 nucleotides are TGTGCCTGGAGTTACAGGGGGCGAAACATTCAGTACTTC. It yields the protein CAWSYRGRNIQYF.

Notes on this clonotype: This may come from a read error, since a much larger clone is one base off. The chain carries TRBV28 and TRBJ1-2, with 7 nucleotides matching TRBD1. Germline V CDR1 and CDR2: MDHEN, SYDVKM. The CDR3 contains 15 residues. CDR3 sequence (DNA): TGTGCCGGCAGCGGTCGTGACAGGGTTTCCTATGGCTACACCTTC. This gives the protein CAGSGRDRVSYGYTF.

Only one count was recorded for this clonotype. This chain joins TRBV7-9 and TRBJ2-7, with 10 bases that match TRBD2. Trimming removed 4 bases from V and 6 bases from J; junction bases left unmatched: 12. Per the germline V gene, CDR1 is SEHNR and CDR2 is FQNEAQ (reference sequence). This CDR3 has 16 amino acids. The CDR3 sequence is CASSSRSGGAIGEQYF. CDR3 sequence (DNA): TGTGCCAGCAGCTCCCGCAGCGGGGGGGCCATAGGCGAGCAGTACTTC.

At least ten counts were recorded for this clonotype. This chain links TRBV20-1 with TRBJ2-1; D uncertain. CDR1 DFQATT and CDR2 SNEGSKA come from the germline V gene (reference sequence). The CDR3 runs 16 residues. The V gene lost 0 bases and the J gene lost 6 bases, with 18 bases spanning the gap. CDR3 amino acids: CSARDQMGDRLNEQFF. DNA of the CDR3: TGCAGTGCTAGAGATCAGATGGGCGACCGCCTCAATGAGCAGTTCTTC.

This clonotype was recorded a few times. J is TRBJ2-1 and V is TRBV7-8; D may correspond to TRBD1 or TRBD2 (5 bases each). From germline, CDR1 is SGHVS and CDR2 FQNEAQ. Trimming stripped 0 bases from V and 5 bases from J, with 14 bases between. CDR3 length: 16 amino acids. DNA of the CDR3: TGTGCCAGCAGCTTAGCGCGGCTAGTGGGACACAATGAGCAGTTCTTC. It encodes CASSLARLVGHNEQFF.

This clonotype has at least ten counts. The DNA of the CDR3 is TGTGCCAGCAGCCAAAGGATCTCCTACGAGCAGTACTTC. Residues: CASSQRISYEQYF. The gene calls are TRBV3-1 and TRBJ2-7; D is uncertain. V lost 2 bases, J lost 0 bases, and 5 bases lay in between. Looked up from germline, CDR1 is LGHDT and CDR2 is YNNKEL (reference sequence). This CDR3 region has 13 residues.

The genes are TRBV7-9 and TRBJ1-4; a possible D gene is TRBD1 (5 bases). This CDR3 has 13 residues. The V end lost 3 bases, the J end lost 6 bases, and 8 bases lay between the germline ends. Per germline, CDR1 SEHNR and CDR2 FQNEAQ (reference sequence). In nucleotides, the CDR3 is TGTGCCAGCAGCTTCCAGGGTCATGAAAAACTGTTTTTT. Protein: CASSFQGHEKLFF.

This rearrangement joins TRBV12-3 or TRBV12-4 to TRBJ2-2; 7 bases match TRBD2. V shed 7 bases, J shed 6 bases, and the junction held 8 bases outside the gene matches. This CDR3 contains 14 residues. The CDR3 spells CASTQGAGAGELFF. CDR3 coding DNA: TGTGCCAGCACCCAAGGGGCGGGGGCCGGGGAGCTGTTTTTT.

The chain recombines TRBV9 with TRBJ2-5; D perhaps matches TRBD1 (6 bases). The CDR3 covers 16 residues. Germline CDR1 and CDR2: SGDLS and YYNGEE. The V gene lost 4 bases and the J gene lost 5 bases, with 21 bases spanning the gap. The CDR3 loop is CASSRGNRDVFETQYF. DNA of the CDR3: TGTGCCAGCAGCCGAGGGAACAGGGACGTCTTCGAGACCCAGTACTTC.

Comments on this clonotype: A much larger clone differs by one base, so this may be a read error. The CDR3 protein is CASSSSSGGVNSGYTF. The CDR3 DNA reads TGTGCCAGCAGTTCATCCTCCGGCGGGGTTAACAGTGGCTACACCTTC. This sequence joins TRBV27 and TRBJ1-2; D remains ambiguous. Germline CDR1 reads MNHEY; CDR2 reads SMNVEV (reference sequence). V lost 4 bases and J lost 7, with 22 bases in between. The CDR3 length is 16 residues.

This clonotype was detected ten times or more. This rearrangement joins TRBV15 to TRBJ2-7; D gene uncertain. Germline values: CDR1 LNHNV, CDR2 YYDKDF (reference sequence). V was pared by 3 bases and J by 3 bases, with 6 bases between. CDR3 length equals 12 residues. The CDR3 sequence is CATSSDRYEQYF. CDR3 nucleotide sequence: TGTGCCACCAGCAGCGACCGCTACGAGCAGTACTTC.

This clonotype was observed many times. The chain is built from TRBV7-2 and TRBJ1-1, with D tentatively TRBD1 (5 bases). Trimming took off 1 base at V and 7 bases at J, with 13 bases between the two ends. This CDR3 contains 14 residues. The germline V gene encodes CDR1 SGHTA and CDR2 FQGNSA. The DNA of the CDR3 is TGTGCCAGCAGCTTAGTGAGAGGGGCGATTGAAGCTTTCTTT. Translation: CASSLVRGAIEAFF. The full variable domain, in which reference TRBV7-2 and TRBJ1-1 provide the parts outside the CDR3, is GAGVSQSPSNKVTEKGKDVELRCDPISGHTALYWYRQSLGQGLEFLIYFQGNSAPDKSGLPSDRFSAERTGGSVSTLTIQRTQQEDSAVYLCASSLVRGAIEAFFGQGTRLTVV.

This clonotype was seen only a few times. This sequence joins TRBV24-1 and TRBJ2-2; D is ambiguous. V lost 1 base, J lost 4 bases, and 6 bases lay in between. Germline V lookup: CDR1 KGHDR, CDR2 SFDVKD. This CDR3 is 14 amino acids long. The chain's CDR3 is CATSDFRPTGELFF. CDR3 sequence (DNA): TGTGCCACCAGTGATTTCAGGCCCACCGGGGAGCTGTTTTTT.

This clonotype occurred many times. V and J are TRBV7-2 and TRBJ2-3; TRBD2 agrees at 14 bases. Germline trimming cut 3 bases from V and 4 bases from J; bases unmatched to any gene: 6. The CDR3 runs 17 residues. The germline V gene encodes CDR1 SGHTA and CDR2 FQGNSA. In DNA, the CDR3 is TGTGCCAGCAGCTTCCTTGGACTAGCGGGGGGATCAGATACGCAGTATTTT. It is translated as CASSFLGLAGGSDTQYF. Full variable domain (missing parts from reference TRBV7-2 and TRBJ2-3): GAGVSQSPSNKVTEKGKDVELRCDPISGHTALYWYRQSLGQGLEFLIYFQGNSAPDKSGLPSDRFSAERTGGSVSTLTIQRTQQEDSAVYLCASSFLGLAGGSDTQYFGPGTRLTVL.

This clonotype was counted between two and nine times. V gene TRBV5-1 combines with J gene TRBJ2-7; the D is unclear. Germline V gives CDR1 SGHRS, CDR2 YFSETQ. Trimming cost V 6 bases and J 2 bases, with 15 bases left between them. This CDR3 is 14 amino acids long. The CDR3 nucleotides read TGCGCCAGCAAGCTAAACGCAGGCACCTACGAGCAGTACTTC. It yields the protein CASKLNAGTYEQYF.

This clonotype was observed many times. The V and J genes are TRBV20-1 and TRBJ2-7; 7 bases fit TRBD2. This CDR3 has 14 residues. Germline CDR1 DFQATT, CDR2 SNEGSKA (reference sequence). Unmatched junction bases numbered 7, after V lost 0 bases and J lost 5 bases. In DNA form, the CDR3 reads TGCAGTGCTAGAGACGCGCTAGCGGTCAACGAGCAGTACTTC. Translation gives CSARDALAVNEQYF.

This clonotype came up a few times. DNA of the CDR3: TGTGCCAGCAGCCCCTTCTCCACGTACGAGCAGTACTTC. The encoded protein is CASSPFSTYEQYF. The rearrangement uses TRBV7-2 and TRBJ2-7; no firm D call. V was trimmed by 5 bases and J by 4 bases, leaving 12 bases between them. This CDR3 has 13 residues. The germline V gene encodes CDR1 SGHTA and CDR2 FQGNSA.

A word on this clonotype: A much larger clone lies one base from this, so it may be a read error. This sequence joins TRBV5-1 and TRBJ2-5, with TRBD2 as a possible D gene (5 bases). TRBJ2-7 explains the end of the DNA better; the J call may be wrong. This CDR3 spans 14 amino acids. The germline CDR1 and CDR2 sequences are SGHRS and YFSETQ. DNA for the CDR3: TGCGCCAGCAGCCCGGAGGAACCGCTCTGCGAGCAGTACTTC. Its translation: CASSPEEPLCEQYF.